This entry lists 31 T cell receptor beta chains sequenced from one sample in a study of CD8+CD57+ T cells in acquired aplastic anemia. The template used for profiling TCR beta VDJ and CDR3 was genomic DNA. TCRdb itself ran the reads through MiXCR, one entry per CDR3 protein. Altogether about 190,000 distinct CDR3 sequences are present, under 55% being singletons, with the ten largest covering about 9.7%. In patients chosen for sequencing, flow cytometry had shown CD8+CD57+ cell expansion. The sequencing input was sorted CD4+, CD8+, or CD8+CD57+ T cells (not recorded which) from PBMCs. The receptor set was obtained from a human donor with aplastic anemia.

The chain combines TRBV19 with TRBJ2-1; D uncertain. Trimming left V 6 bases short and J 0 bases short, with 9 bases between. The V gene's germline CDR1 is LNHDA and CDR2 SQIVND (reference sequence). This CDR3 comprises 14 residues. The CDR3: CASSLTGSYNEQFF. The CDR3 DNA reads as TGTGCCAGTAGCCTGACGGGCTCCTACAATGAGCAGTTCTTC.

This clonotype was seen more than once but under ten times. The V gene is TRBV2, the J gene TRBJ2-7; TRBD2 aligns across 12 bases. In germline, CDR1 is SNHLY, CDR2 FYNNEI. The CDR3 sequence is 14 residues long. Trimming cost V 8 bases and J 1 base; bases outside gene matches: 3. CDR3 DNA: TGTGCCAGCCATACTAGCGGGGGGTCCTACGAGCAGTACTTC. Its protein is CASHTSGGSYEQYF.

This clonotype was seen a handful of times. The chain uses TRBV7-2 and TRBJ1-2; D not certain. Germline lookup yields CDR1 SGHTA and CDR2 FQGNSA. Trimming left V 5 bases short and J 8 bases short, with 12 bases between. The CDR3 is made up of 12 amino acids. CDR3 nucleotides: TGTGCCAGCAGCGAAACTCCGTCCGGCTACACCTTC. Translated: CASSETPSGYTF.

There are a few counts of this clonotype. V usage is TRBV7-2 and J usage is TRBJ1-6, with D uncertain. The length of the CDR3 is 13 residues. Germline lookup yields CDR1 SGHTA and CDR2 FQGNSA. V lost 2 bases to trimming and J lost 7 bases, with 6 bases between them. The CDR3 is CASSLPANSPLHF. As DNA, the CDR3 is TGTGCCAGCAGCTTACCTGCGAATTCACCCCTCCACTTT.

Ten or more counts support this clonotype. The chain recombines TRBV29-1 with TRBJ1-3; weak D call: TRBD1 (6 bases). Germline CDR1 and CDR2: SQVTM and ANQGSEA. V was trimmed by 3 bases and J by 4 bases, leaving 16 bases between them. The CDR3 is made up of 15 amino acids. The CDR3 bases are TGCAGCGTTGATCGGGGGGGCGGCTCCGGAAACACCATATATTTT. Translated, it gives CSVDRGGGSGNTIYF. Combining the CDR3 with reference TRBV29-1 and TRBJ1-3 gives the whole variable domain SAVISQKPSRDICQRGTSLTIQCQVDSQVTMMFWYRQQPGQSLTLIATANQGSEATYESGFVIDKFPISRPNLTFSTLTVSNMSPEDSSIYLCSVDRGGGSGNTIYFGEGSWLTVV.

The sample holds many counts of this clonotype. The chain has TRBV20-1 and TRBJ1-5; maybe TRBD1 (5 bases). With 4 bases removed from V and 2 bases from J, the gap between germline ends came to 15 bases. CDR3 size: 15 residues. The V gene's germline CDR1 is DFQATT and CDR2 SNEGSKA (reference sequence). CDR3 in DNA: TGCAGTGCTACCCGTCCCGGGGGAGGCAATCAGCCCCAGCATTTT. Its protein product is CSATRPGGGNQPQHF.

The chain employs TRBV10-3 and TRBJ1-4, with unresolved D. The V end lost 3 bases, the J end lost 5 bases, and 7 bases lay between the germline ends. CDR1 and CDR2 from the germline V gene are ENHRY and SYGVKD. This CDR3 has 13 residues. The CDR3 coding sequence is TGTGCCATCAGTGAAAGGGCAAATGAAAAACTGTTTTTT. This encodes CAISERANEKLFF.

This chain connects TRBV29-1 to TRBJ2-1; D is unclear. The CDR3 has 14 residues. Germline CDR1 reads SQVTM; CDR2 reads ANQGSEA. Trimming cost V 3 bases and J 3 bases, with 12 bases left between them. CDR3 in DNA: TGCAGCGTTGATGCGTTGGAAGTCTACAATGAGCAGTTCTTC. Translation: CSVDALEVYNEQFF.

This chain connects TRBV12-3 or TRBV12-4 to TRBJ2-5, with TRBD2 identical over 11 bases. V lost 3 bases, J lost 9 bases, and 3 bases stayed unmatched. The CDR3 extends over 13 amino acids. CDR3 amino acids: CASSFRGLAAQYF. The CDR3 DNA follows: TGTGCCAGCAGTTTCCGGGGACTAGCGGCCCAGTACTTC.

This clonotype was counted a few times. A read error may explain this, as a much larger clone is one base away. The chain has TRBV5-1 and TRBJ1-1, with unresolved D. V lost 5 bases, J lost 8 bases, and 13 bases lay in between. CDR3 size: 12 residues. CDR1 and CDR2 from the germline V gene are SGHRS and YFSETQ. The CDR3 sequence: CASSRAGVEAFF. The CDR3 nucleotides are TGCGCCAGCAGTAGGGCAGGCGTAGAAGCTTTCTTT.

This clonotype was seen a handful of times. The chain links TRBV20-1 to TRBJ2-3; D perhaps matches TRBD2 (6 bases). Trimming took off 6 bases at V and 1 base at J, with 11 bases between the two ends. Germline V gene data show CDR1 as DFQATT and CDR2 as SNEGSKA (reference sequence). The CDR3 covers 13 residues. The CDR3 is CSAGGDGTDTQYF. The CDR3, as DNA: TGCAGTGCCGGCGGGGACGGCACAGATACGCAGTATTTT.

The chain joins TRBV7-2 to TRBJ2-1; TRBD2 matches 11 bases. Germline V lookup: CDR1 SGHTA, CDR2 FQGNSA. V trimming: 5 bases; J trimming: 6 bases; junction bases outside the gene matches: 6. CDR3 length: 15 residues. This CDR3 is CASSLSGGAGNEQFF. CDR3 DNA: TGTGCCAGCAGCCTTAGCGGGGGGGCTGGCAATGAGCAGTTCTTC.

As DNA, the CDR3 is TGTGCCATCAGGCCAGACAGTTTCAACTCCTACGAGCAGTACTTC. This codes for CAIRPDSFNSYEQYF. The chain links TRBV10-3 to TRBJ2-7, with a tentative D call TRBD1 (5 bases). Germline V lookup: CDR1 ENHRY, CDR2 SYGVKD. The CDR3 runs to 15 residues. V dropped 6 bases and J dropped 0 bases, with 15 bases sitting between them.

This chain connects TRBV11-1 to TRBJ2-1, with D possibly matching TRBD2 (5 bases). Germline V gene sequence: CDR1 SGHAT, CDR2 FQDESV (reference sequence). V lost 3 bases, J lost 6 bases, and 12 bases lay in between. CDR3 length equals 14 residues. In nucleotides, the CDR3 is TGTGCCAGCAGCTTCGGAGTCCTAGCCAATGAGCAGTTCTTC. Its translation: CASSFGVLANEQFF.

This clonotype was seen many times. This rearrangement joins TRBV7-9 to TRBJ2-7; no definite D call. V dropped 1 base and J dropped 2 bases, with 9 bases sitting between them. Germline loops: CDR1 SEHNR, CDR2 FQNEAQ (reference sequence). The CDR3 runs to 14 residues. CDR3 in amino acids: CASSLEHGAYEQYF. Written as DNA, the CDR3 is TGTGCCAGCAGCTTAGAGCACGGCGCCTACGAGCAGTACTTC.

This chain joins TRBV19 and TRBJ1-2, with 10 bases fitting TRBD1. CDR3 length: 17 residues. V lost 6 bases and J lost 1; bases outside the gene matches: 11. CDR1 is LNHDA, CDR2 SQIVND, per germline (reference sequence). CDR3 amino acids: CASRGTGVKEGNYGYTF. Written as DNA, the CDR3 is TGTGCCAGTAGGGGGACAGGGGTGAAGGAGGGTAACTATGGCTACACCTTC.

The V gene is TRBV2, the J gene TRBJ2-5; D gene uncertain. V dropped 4 bases and J dropped 2 bases, with 11 bases sitting between them. Germline loops: CDR1 SNHLY, CDR2 FYNNEI. The CDR3 runs to 14 residues. CDR3 in amino acids: CASSASIGQETQYF. Written as DNA, the CDR3 is TGTGCCAGCAGTGCGTCCATCGGACAAGAGACCCAGTACTTC.

V is TRBV10-1 and J is TRBJ1-5; TRBD1 matches 9 bases. Germline V CDR1 and CDR2: WNHNN, SYGVQD (reference sequence). The CDR3 runs 15 residues. Trimming at V came to 6 bases and at J to 1 base, leaving 4 bases not matched to a gene. The DNA of the CDR3 is TGCGCCAGCAGCCTAGGGACAGGGAGCAATCAGCCCCAGCATTTT. Translating it yields CASSLGTGSNQPQHF.

Concerning this clonotype itself: A much more abundant neighbour one base away suggests this may be a read error. The chain links TRBV6-5 to TRBJ2-5, with 7 nucleotides matching TRBD2. The J segment lost 6 bases and the V segment lost 5 bases, leaving 9 bases of the junction unmatched. Germline CDR1 is MNHEY and CDR2 is SVGAGI. This CDR3 is 14 amino acids long. The DNA of the CDR3 is TGTGCCAGCAGTCCAGCCTGGGGGGGTCAGACCCAGTACTTC. This translates into CASSPAWGGQTQYF.

The chain uses TRBV10-3 and TRBJ2-1; 7 bases are a match to TRBD1. The CDR3 has 13 amino acids. Losses at the gene ends were 9 bases for V and 5 bases for J; bases not matched to a gene: 7. CDR1 and CDR2 (germline): ENHRY, SYGVKD. The CDR3 nucleotides are TGTGCCATGAGGGGGACAGACAACAATGAGCAGTTCTTC. This sequence encodes CAMRGTDNNEQFF.

In this sample, this clonotype turned up many times. The rearrangement links TRBV7-2 to TRBJ1-2, with D perhaps matching TRBD1 (6 bases). Germline V lookup: CDR1 SGHTA, CDR2 FQGNSA. V was clipped by 5 bases and J by 5 bases, with 18 bases between them. The CDR3 contains 15 residues. The CDR3 bases are TGTGCCAGCAGCGCGGACAGATTGGGAGTATATGGCTACACCTTC. Amino acid sequence: CASSADRLGVYGYTF.

The chain uses TRBV10-1 and TRBJ1-2; TRBD1 matches 7 bases. Germline V lookup: CDR1 WNHNN, CDR2 SYGVQD (reference sequence). The V gene end was trimmed by 9 bases and the J gene end by 9 bases; junction bases not matched to a gene: 19. CDR3 size: 15 residues. This CDR3 reads CASLTGPAERKSYTF. In nucleotides, the CDR3 is TGCGCCAGTTTGACAGGGCCCGCCGAACGAAAGAGCTACACCTTC.

This clonotype was seen ten or more times. This sequence joins TRBV19 and TRBJ1-1; D perhaps matches TRBD1 (5 bases). Trimming pared 4 bases from V and 3 bases from J, leaving 18 bases between. Germline loops: CDR1 LNHDA, CDR2 SQIVND (reference sequence). This CDR3 contains 16 residues. CDR3 sequence reads: CASSTGPRDGDTEAFF. CDR3 bases: TGTGCCAGTAGTACAGGACCCAGGGACGGGGACACTGAAGCTTTCTTT.

This clonotype turned up a few times. CDR3 in amino acids: CSVREGRYGYTF. The CDR3 DNA sequence: TGCAGCGTTAGAGAGGGGCGATATGGCTACACCTTC. The chain links TRBV29-1 to TRBJ1-2, with D possibly matching TRBD1 (5 bases). CDR3 length equals 12 residues. V was trimmed by 5 bases and J by 5 bases, leaving 12 bases between them. Germline CDR1 is SQVTM and CDR2 is ANQGSEA.

This sequence joins TRBV7-8 and TRBJ1-3, with unresolved D. The V gene's germline CDR1 is SGHVS and CDR2 FQNEAQ. Deletions cut 2 bases from V and 4 bases from J, with 3 bases between. CDR3 length equals 12 residues. In DNA form, the CDR3 reads TGTGCCAGCAGCTTAACCGGAAACACCATATATTTT. This sequence encodes CASSLTGNTIYF.

This clonotype has a handful of counts. A much larger clone differs by one base, so this may be a read error. The chain is built from TRBV9 and TRBJ2-1; 9 bases line up with TRBD2. Germline values: CDR1 SGDLS, CDR2 YYNGEE. The CDR3 consists of 16 residues. Here the CDR3 DNA reads TGTGCCAGCAGCGTAGGTAGCGGGAGCTCCTGCAATGAGCAGTTCTTC. Amino acid sequence: CASSVGSGSSCNEQFF.

This clonotype was seen once. This may arise from a read error, as a much more abundant clone is one base away. This chain joins TRBV6-5 and TRBJ2-5; 8 nucleotides line up with TRBD1. Germline-derived CDR1 and CDR2 are MNHEY and SVGAGI. The CDR3 is 15 amino acids. The CDR3 DNA reads as TGTGCCAGCGGTTACGGCAGGGGGCACCGGGAGACCCAGTACTTC. Translating gives CASGYGRGHRETQYF.

This clonotype occurred a few times. The chain couples TRBV7-9 to TRBJ2-5; no firm D call. This CDR3 spans 12 amino acids. V shed 2 bases and J shed 9 bases, with 10 bases lying between them. Germline V gene lookup returns CDR1 SEHNR and CDR2 FQNEAQ (reference sequence). The CDR3 protein is CASSLINQPQYF. The CDR3 region has the DNA TGTGCCAGCAGCTTAATTAATCAGCCCCAGTACTTC.

This clonotype has at least ten counts. This rearrangement joins TRBV25-1 to TRBJ2-7; 7 positions match TRBD1. Germline V lookup: CDR1 MGHDK, CDR2 SYGVNS. V lost 3 bases to trimming and J lost 3 bases; unmatched junction nucleotides: 8. This CDR3 has 15 residues. CDR3 nucleotide sequence: TGTGCCAGCAGTGACCGGGACAGTACCTTCTACGAGCAGTACTTC. Protein product: CASSDRDSTFYEQYF.

The J gene is TRBJ2-7, the V gene TRBV10-3; TRBD2 matches 12 bases. V lost 2 bases and J lost 7; bases outside the gene matches: 3. The CDR3 is 14 residues long. The germline V gene has CDR1 ENHRY and CDR2 SYGVKD. The chain's CDR3 is CAISEGLAGREQYF. The CDR3, as DNA: TGTGCCATCAGTGAGGGACTAGCGGGGAGGGAGCAGTACTTC.

The chain couples TRBV2 to TRBJ2-1; perhaps TRBD2 as D (6 bases). Germline loops: CDR1 SNHLY, CDR2 FYNNEI. This CDR3 has 13 residues. V gave up 5 bases and J gave up 9 bases, with 14 bases separating them. CDR3 sequence: CASSSLALGEQFF. DNA of the CDR3: TGTGCCAGCAGTTCGCTAGCGTTGGGTGAGCAGTTCTTC.